The rows below give T cell receptor beta chains drawn from one sample of a study of blood T cells in healthy people across ages. From the 5' RACE reads, TCRdb called clonotypes with MiXCR, one entry per CDR3 protein. The sample includes fewer than 2,000,000 distinct CDR3 sequences, around 35% of them seen just once. Sequenced input: blood. Receptor source: a woman aged 25 to 39 in good health. The conserved cysteine and the conserved F or W are not part of the CDR3 here. The order of the fields is J gene, V gene, CDR3 protein.

TRBJ1-2	TRBV29-1	SVNGQGAREGYT
TRBJ2-7	TRBV27	ASSLLPGQGIHEQY
TRBJ2-6	TRBV27	ASSLSLWSGANVLT
TRBJ2-3	TRBV20-1	SARGFPSGATSTDTQY
TRBJ2-7	TRBV27	ASSPLGESPRDLEY
TRBJ1-5	TRBV10-3	AISALGGDSNQPQH
TRBJ2-7	TRBV10-1	ASSDNRGVGEQY
TRBJ2-1	TRBV5-4	ASSLAFAGGGHNEQF
TRBJ2-1	TRBV2	ASSVERQNEQF
TRBJ1-1	TRBV11-1	ASSSVDQITEAF
TRBJ1-2	TRBV20-1	SAAGGRYGYT
TRBJ2-2	TRBV7-9	ASRSGQALTGELF
TRBJ2-1	TRBV20-1	SARPLTEVFYNEQF
TRBJ2-7	TRBV5-5	ASSLAVGTRREQY
TRBJ1-2	TRBV5-1	ASSPRQGASGGYT
TRBJ1-1	TRBV20-1	SAIQTGGRYLGTEAF
TRBJ1-2	TRBV6-1	ASSGHRDGDT
TRBJ2-7	TRBV4-2	ASSGGTRSYEQY
TRBJ2-1	TRBV7-8	ASSWTGQGSYNEQF
TRBJ2-7	TRBV20-1	SAGDSFYEQY
TRBJ2-1	TRBV7-3	ASSSLSTSGVYNEQF
TRBJ2-7	TRBV28	ASSLLDRARAEQY
TRBJ2-7	TRBV4-1	ASSPWTGWDEQY
TRBJ2-1	TRBV12-3/TRBV12-4	ASNHVATNEQF
TRBJ1-4	TRBV20-1	SAGRTASDNEKLF
TRBJ2-7	TRBV7-6	ASSAILADVSYEQY
TRBJ2-7	TRBV6-6	ASSTTRAPGNEQY
TRBJ1-2	TRBV7-2	ASSFRGGRNYGYT
TRBJ1-2	TRBV3-1	ASSQAPTANYGYT
TRBJ1-2	TRBV6-2/TRBV6-3	ASSYRTGGAGYGYT
TRBJ1-2	TRBV27	ASGRDRGLGNYGYT
TRBJ2-5	TRBV9	ACSVPGFQETQY
TRBJ2-3	TRBV5-1	ASSLELQKYTSTDTQY
TRBJ2-5	TRBV30	AWNRGGAQETQY
TRBJ2-5	TRBV30	AWEQDRAVETQY
TRBJ2-1	TRBV18	ASSPPGHPQDNEQF
TRBJ2-7	TRBV25-1	ASSETGGGYEQY
TRBJ1-6	TRBV9	ASSVGWGGNSPLH
TRBJ1-6	TRBV4-1	ASRQNRGVSNSPLH
TRBJ1-5	TRBV4-1	ASSQDGARGVQPQH
TRBJ2-1	TRBV5-1	ASLIIVTAGGRNEQF
TRBJ2-1	TRBV7-8	ASSSETSGYNEQF
TRBJ2-1	TRBV27	ASSQHPGRGGDEQF
TRBJ2-1	TRBV2	ASTRALAGGDEQF
TRBJ2-2	TRBV27	ASSWALNTGELF
TRBJ2-3	TRBV9	ASSALAGDRTDTQY
TRBJ1-4	TRBV29-1	SVAQNNEKLF
TRBJ2-2	TRBV28	ASIAGTPTGELF
TRBJ2-7	TRBV29-1	SERGTGSEQY
TRBJ1-4	TRBV12-3/TRBV12-4	ASSSCGGGGEKLF
TRBJ2-3	TRBV10-3	AISLQGAGGTDTQY
TRBJ1-1	TRBV9	ASSPRVRGRVAEAF
TRBJ2-7	TRBV7-9	ASTLIGAGRYEQY
TRBJ1-6	TRBV5-1	ASSSGTEYSPLH
TRBJ2-5	TRBV4-2	ASSQDRELAGSQETQY